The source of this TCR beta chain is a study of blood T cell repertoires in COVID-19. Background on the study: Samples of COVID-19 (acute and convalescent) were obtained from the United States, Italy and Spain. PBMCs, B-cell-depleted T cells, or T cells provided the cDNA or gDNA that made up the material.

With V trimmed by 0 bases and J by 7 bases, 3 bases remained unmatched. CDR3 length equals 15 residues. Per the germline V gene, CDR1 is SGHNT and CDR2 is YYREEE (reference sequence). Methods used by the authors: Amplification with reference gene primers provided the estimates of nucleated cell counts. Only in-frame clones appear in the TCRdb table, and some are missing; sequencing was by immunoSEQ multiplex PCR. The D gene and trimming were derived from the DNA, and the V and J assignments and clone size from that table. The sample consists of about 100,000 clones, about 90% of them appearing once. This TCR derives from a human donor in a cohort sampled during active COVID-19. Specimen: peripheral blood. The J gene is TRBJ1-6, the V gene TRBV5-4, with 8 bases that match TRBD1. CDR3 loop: CASSLVDRANSPLHF. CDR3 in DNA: TGTGCCAGCAGCTTGGTGGACAGGGCCAATTCACCCCTCCACTTT.